The 28 T cell receptor beta chains below were found in one sample sequenced in a study of T cell responses to AZD1222 COVID-19 vaccine (dated by TCRdb to the early 2020s). In light of the paper, this sample's time point label describes: baseline before first vaccination. Library preparation used the immunoSEQ multiplex PCR assay. Sourced from immuneACCESS, this table was stored by TCRdb with only in-frame sequences that have V and J called. A share of the clones is absent; for the studies checked, an unresolved V gene accounts for under half, and the remainder has no known explanation. This sample gives under 150,000 clones in total; 80% to 90% of them show up just once. The ten largest make up 2.4% of the sample. The sample consisted of peripheral blood, taken on day 0 of AZD1222 vaccination. Receptors originate from an adult in good health.

The chain links TRBV5-1 to TRBJ2-3, with D unresolved. Germline lookup yields CDR1 SGHRS and CDR2 YFSETQ. CDR3 size: 16 residues. V was pared by 0 bases and J by 6 bases, with 17 bases between. Written as DNA, the CDR3 is TGCGCCAGCAGCTTGGTTATGTCTCCCTATGGGGATACGCAGTATTTT. It encodes CASSLVMSPYGDTQYF.

This rearrangement joins TRBV28 to TRBJ2-6; D is ambiguous. There are 11 residues in the CDR3. Deletions cut 11 bases from V and 1 base from J, with 3 bases between. The germline CDR1 and CDR2 sequences are MDHEN and SYDVKM. The CDR3 coding sequence is TGTGCCGTTTCTGGGGCCAACGTCCTGACTTTC. Translation gives CAVSGANVLTF.

The rearrangement uses TRBV7-3 and TRBJ1-1, with 7 positions matching TRBD1. Germline lookup yields CDR1 SGHTA and CDR2 FQGTGA. The CDR3 contains 13 residues. With 5 bases clipped from V and 5 bases from J, the junction kept 5 bases outside the gene matches. CDR3 protein: CASSPQGGTEAFF. The CDR3 region has the DNA TGTGCCAGCAGCCCCCAGGGGGGAACTGAAGCTTTCTTT.

V gene TRBV6-1 combines with J gene TRBJ1-1; D possibly corresponds to TRBD1 (5 bases). The CDR3 runs 13 residues. Germline V gives CDR1 MNHNS, CDR2 SASEGT. Trimming took off 0 bases at V and 11 bases at J, with 13 bases between the two ends. The CDR3 sequence: CASSEARAGRAFF. The CDR3 bases are TGTGCCAGCAGTGAAGCGCGGGCAGGGAGGGCTTTCTTT.

The CDR3 loop reads CASSQALRASSTDTQYF. The CDR3 DNA is TGTGCCAGCAGCCAAGCTTTGCGGGCTAGCAGCACAGATACGCAGTATTTT. The chain has TRBV5-5 and TRBJ2-3; D perhaps matches TRBD2 (5 bases). CDR1 SGHKS and CDR2 YYEKEE come from the germline V gene (reference sequence). V dropped 4 bases and J dropped 0 bases, with 18 bases sitting between them. The CDR3 has 17 residues.

V is TRBV7-3 and J is TRBJ2-1; 7 nucleotides match TRBD2. CDR3 size: 15 residues. From germline, CDR1 is SGHTA and CDR2 FQGTGA. Germline trimming cut 4 bases from V and 5 bases from J; bases unmatched to any gene: 8. CDR3 DNA: TGTGCCAGCAGCTCTACTAGCGCGACGAACAATGAGCAGTTCTTC. It yields the protein CASSSTSATNNEQFF.

This clone showed up just a few times. The chain joins TRBV19 to TRBJ2-7; D is undetermined. Per germline, CDR1 LNHDA and CDR2 SQIVND (reference sequence). Trimming took 3 bases from V and 3 from J, leaving 9 bases between them. The CDR3 totals 13 residues. The chain's CDR3 is CASSMAFRYEQYF. Written as DNA, the CDR3 is TGTGCCAGTAGTATGGCGTTCCGCTACGAGCAGTACTTC.

This rearrangement joins TRBV6-1 to TRBJ1-3; possible D gene TRBD1, 6 bases. Germline values: CDR1 MNHNS, CDR2 SASEGT. Trimming removed 6 bases at V and 4 bases at J, with 16 bases between. CDR3 length: 15 amino acids. The CDR3 reads CASSAPQGRGNTIYF. The CDR3 nucleotides are TGTGCCAGCAGCGCCCCCCAGGGGAGGGGAAACACCATATATTTT.

The chain combines TRBV28 with TRBJ2-5, with 7 bases lining up with TRBD2. V trimming: 3 bases; J trimming: 5 bases; junction bases outside the gene matches: 9. Germline CDR1 MDHEN, CDR2 SYDVKM. CDR3 length equals 15 residues. CDR3 in amino acids: CASSFSGLGVETQYF. DNA of the CDR3: TGTGCCAGCAGTTTCTCAGGACTAGGCGTCGAGACCCAGTACTTC.

Comments on this clone: One end of the junction fails to match germline, which may point to a read error. The gene calls are TRBV7-9 and TRBJ1-2; D call uncertain. The CDR3 sequence is 13 residues long. Germline V gene lookup returns CDR1 SEHNR and CDR2 FQNEAQ (reference sequence). The CDR3 DNA reads as TGTGCCAGCAGCTTAAACCCCGCCGCGGGCTGCACCTTC. Its translation is CASSLNPAAGCTF.

The chain is built from TRBV2 and TRBJ2-2; D is undetermined. Per germline, CDR1 SNHLY and CDR2 FYNNEI. Trimming removed 0 bases from V and 4 bases from J, with 9 bases in between. The CDR3 totals 15 residues. The CDR3 loop reads CASSEAHKGTGELFF. The CDR3 DNA follows: TGTGCCAGCAGTGAAGCGCACAAGGGCACCGGGGAGCTGTTTTTT.

The chain combines TRBV5-1 with TRBJ2-5; D is perhaps TRBD1 (6 bases). Trimming removed 0 bases at V and 1 base at J, with 10 bases between. Germline V lookup: CDR1 SGHRS, CDR2 YFSETQ. CDR3 size: 15 residues. CDR3 amino acids: CASSLGTASQETQYF. The CDR3, as DNA: TGCGCCAGCAGCTTGGGGACAGCCTCCCAAGAGACCCAGTACTTC.

In this sample, this clone turned up once. The chain joins TRBV24-1 to TRBJ1-5, with 8 nucleotides matching TRBD1. CDR3 size: 16 residues. The germline CDR1 and CDR2 sequences are KGHDR and SFDVKD. V shed 3 bases, J shed 5 bases, and the junction held 8 bases outside the gene matches. CDR3 loop: CATSDTGQVEDQPQHF. The CDR3 coding sequence is TGTGCCACCAGTGATACGGGACAGGTTGAGGATCAGCCCCAGCATTTT.

In this sample, this clone turned up a few times. V gene TRBV28 combines with J gene TRBJ1-5; 8 bases match TRBD1. Germline assignment: CDR1 MDHEN and CDR2 SYDVKM. J lost 6 bases, V lost 3 bases, and 10 bases had no gene match. The CDR3 sequence is 16 residues long. Written as DNA, the CDR3 is TGTGCCAGCAGTTTCTTCGGACAGGGAGGATCTCAGCCCCAGCATTTT. Residues: CASSFFGQGGSQPQHF.

The CDR3 loop is CASSTGHTIYF. The CDR3 bases are TGTGCCAGCAGCACGGGACACACCATATATTTT. This chain joins TRBV28 and TRBJ1-3; D possibly corresponds to TRBD1 (5 bases). CDR3 length: 11 amino acids. CDR1 and CDR2 (germline): MDHEN, SYDVKM. V was cut by 6 bases and J by 8 bases, with 8 bases left in between.

CDR3 nucleotides: TGTGCCAGCAGCTTGGGTGCGGACAGGGGGGGTGAAGCTTTCTTT. It codes for CASSLGADRGGEAFF. The V and J genes are TRBV5-4 and TRBJ1-1; 10 nucleotides align to TRBD1. CDR1 is SGHNT, CDR2 YYREEE, per germline (reference sequence). Trimming took 0 bases from V and 7 from J; bases not matched to a gene: 6. The CDR3 spans 15 residues.

This clone was recorded a few times. The chain joins TRBV2 to TRBJ2-5, with a tentative D call TRBD1 (6 bases). V was clipped by 6 bases and J by 5 bases, with 13 bases between them. The germline V gene has CDR1 SNHLY and CDR2 FYNNEI. CDR3 length: 13 residues. The CDR3 DNA sequence: TGTGCCAGCAGGAGGGACCAGGGGGAGACCCAGTACTTC. Protein sequence: CASRRDQGETQYF.

The chain carries TRBV29-1 and TRBJ2-1; tentative D call: TRBD1 (5 bases). The CDR3 extends over 13 amino acids. The germline V and J ends were trimmed by 5 bases and 5 bases, with 13 bases remaining between them. Germline CDR1 and CDR2: SQVTM and ANQGSEA. The CDR3 loop reads CSVWGLINNEQFF. The CDR3 DNA reads as TGCAGCGTTTGGGGCCTGATAAACAATGAGCAGTTCTTC.

The rearrangement links TRBV7-2 to TRBJ2-7; 10 positions agree with TRBD2. The CDR3 covers 14 residues. Trimming cost V 3 bases and J 7 bases; bases outside gene matches: 6. Germline V gene lookup returns CDR1 SGHTA and CDR2 FQGNSA. CDR3 DNA: TGTGCCAGCAGCTTGGGACTAGCGATGCGGGAGCAGTACTTC. Translating gives CASSLGLAMREQYF.

V is TRBV29-1 and J is TRBJ1-2; D ambiguous. Germline CDR1 SQVTM, CDR2 ANQGSEA. Trimming left V 4 bases short and J 0 bases short, with 9 bases between. This CDR3 has 13 amino acids. CDR3: CSVAEGANYGYTF. The CDR3, as DNA: TGCAGCGTTGCGGAGGGAGCTAACTATGGCTACACCTTC.

This chain joins TRBV6-5 and TRBJ2-6; no clear D. Trimming pared 6 bases from V and 2 bases from J, leaving 8 bases between. The germline CDR1 and CDR2 sequences are MNHEY and SVGAGI. This CDR3 has 14 amino acids. DNA for the CDR3: TGTGCCAGCAGGCAAACTGCTGGGGCCAACGTCCTGACTTTC. Translation: CASRQTAGANVLTF.

The chain couples TRBV11-2 to TRBJ1-1; perhaps TRBD1 as D (5 bases). V lost 5 bases and J 6 bases, leaving 19 bases between the germline ends. Germline assignment: CDR1 SGHAT and CDR2 FQNNGV. The CDR3 covers 15 residues. The CDR3 region is CASSRRGAGDAEAFF. Here the CDR3 DNA reads TGTGCCAGCAGCCGGCGAGGGGCGGGGGACGCTGAAGCTTTCTTT.

V is TRBV30 and J is TRBJ2-7; 9 nucleotides match TRBD2. Germline CDR1 and CDR2: GTSNPN and SVGIG (reference sequence). Trimming cost V 3 bases and J 2 bases; bases outside gene matches: 5. CDR3 length: 14 amino acids. The CDR3 reads CAWRAGGATYEQYF. The CDR3 DNA follows: TGTGCCTGGAGGGCGGGGGGGGCAACCTACGAGCAGTACTTC.

V gene TRBV3-1 (or the pseudogene TRBV3-2) combines with J gene TRBJ1-3; D might be TRBD1 (5 bases). Trimming cost V 1 base and J 2 bases, with 12 bases left between them. The CDR3 is 16 residues long. CDR1 LGHDT and CDR2 YNNKEL come from the germline V gene (reference sequence). The CDR3 DNA reads as TGTGCCAGCAGCCAAGTGGGCGGGACCGCTGGAAACACCATATATTTT. Amino acid sequence: CASSQVGGTAGNTIYF.

The chain recombines TRBV6-1 with TRBJ1-5; D ambiguous. Trimming cost V 3 bases and J 2 bases, with 8 bases left between them. The CDR3 is made up of 14 amino acids. The germline gives CDR1 MNHNS, CDR2 SASEGT. The CDR3 here is CASSELWGNQPQHF. The CDR3 bases are TGTGCCAGCAGTGAGCTTTGGGGCAATCAGCCCCAGCATTTT.

The rearrangement uses TRBV6-5 and TRBJ1-1, with D hard to call. Germline V lookup: CDR1 MNHEY, CDR2 SVGAGI. This CDR3 is 13 amino acids long. V gave up 11 bases and J gave up 1 base, with 14 bases separating them. DNA for the CDR3: TGTGCCTGTCGACGAGCAACGAACACTGAAGCTTTCTTT. It codes for CACRRATNTEAFF.

The J gene is TRBJ2-1, the V gene TRBV5-1; TRBD1 is a possible D gene (6 bases). Germline V gene lookup returns CDR1 SGHRS and CDR2 YFSETQ. Trimming took 2 bases from V and 3 from J, leaving 12 bases between them. The CDR3 loop spans 15 amino acids. CDR3 nucleotides: TGCGCCAGCAGCTTATCAGGGGCCGGCTACAATGAGCAGTTCTTC. It translates to CASSLSGAGYNEQFF.

The V gene is TRBV6-1, the J gene TRBJ2-2, with a possible D match to TRBD2 (6 bases). The CDR3 extends over 14 amino acids. Trimming shortened V by 1 base and J by 5 bases, and 8 bases separated the two germline ends. The germline V gene encodes CDR1 MNHNS and CDR2 SASEGT. Written as DNA, the CDR3 is TGTGCCAGCAGTGAAGGGCTAGCGACCGGGGAGCTGTTTTTT. Its translation: CASSEGLATGELFF.